This T cell receptor (beta chain) originates from a study of healthy donors' naive CD4 and CD8 T cells. Study as a whole: All functional IMGT TCR alpha variants were covered by new primers.

CD4+CD8-CD45RO-CD45RA+ cells were naive CD4+; CD8+CD4-CD45RA+CD27bright cells were naive CD8+. The study, taken as a whole, reports: The study did not address homeostatic proliferation effects in naive T cells.

This CDR3 contains 15 residues. In the case of this clonotype: The antigen is not known.

Starting from roughly 0.55 ug of total RNA, TCR libraries were made with linear amplification. Each CDR3 protein gets one entry after TCRdb re-called the reads with MiXCR. The sample lists about 180,000 distinct CDR3 sequences; over 60% were seen once. This sequence joins TRBV21-1 and TRBJ2-7; TRBD1, as called in the table, went unchecked against the DNA. TRBV21-1 is described as a pseudogene. This TCR was recovered from a pool of human donors in good health; the sample pools cells from several healthy donors. Sequenced sample: naive CD4+ and CD8+ T cells sorted from blood, pooled from several donors. CDR3 bases: TGTGCCAGCCGGCCCCGGGACCGGAGCTCCTACGAGCAGTACTTC. This translates into CASRPRDRSSYEQYF.